One and the same sample provided the 24 T cell receptor beta chains below, sequenced in a study of cytomegalovirus exposure and HLA in healthy donors. This PCR relied on a set of 60 Vbeta primers and 13 Jbeta primers. This table comes from immunoSEQ multiplex PCR, and its TCRdb copy is limited to in-frame clones, with some not included. The listing contains tens of thousands of clones. Sequenced material: PBMCs. The receptors come from a woman between 40 and 55 years old in good health and CMV-seronegative.

This rearrangement joins TRBV7-2 to TRBJ2-3; D gene unclear. Trimming removed 5 bases from V and 3 bases from J, with 15 bases in between. Germline V gene data show CDR1 as SGHTA and CDR2 as FQGNSA. The length of the CDR3 is 15 residues. Here the CDR3 reads CASSLYSGATDTQYF. In DNA, the CDR3 is TGTGCCAGCAGCCTGTATTCTGGTGCGACAGATACGCAGTATTTT.

The gene calls are TRBV6-1 and TRBJ1-4, with 7 nucleotides matching TRBD1. CDR3 size: 12 residues. V shed 2 bases, J shed 11 bases, and the junction held 2 bases outside the gene matches. The V gene's germline CDR1 is MNHNS and CDR2 SASEGT. CDR3 DNA sequence: TGTGCCAGCAGTGAAACGACAGGGAAACTGTTTTTT. Amino acid sequence: CASSETTGKLFF.

V usage is TRBV28 and J usage is TRBJ2-7; weak D call: TRBD2 (6 bases). Germline V gives CDR1 MDHEN, CDR2 SYDVKM. The CDR3 is made up of 15 amino acids. V lost 2 bases to trimming and J lost 0 bases, with 11 bases between them. This CDR3 is CASSLTGTLSYEQYF. CDR3 sequence (DNA): TGTGCCAGCAGTTTAACGGGGACTCTCTCCTACGAGCAGTACTTC.

In nucleotides, the CDR3 is TGTGCCAGCAGTGAGACAGAGTTGAACACTGAAGCTTTCTTT. As protein: CASSETELNTEAFF. V and J are TRBV6-1 and TRBJ1-1, with D perhaps TRBD1 (5 bases). Per germline, CDR1 MNHNS and CDR2 SASEGT. CDR3 size: 14 residues. Trimming shortened V by 3 bases and J by 0 bases, and 8 bases separated the two germline ends.

The chain joins TRBV15 to TRBJ2-7, with 10 positions matching TRBD2. Germline CDR1 reads LNHNV; CDR2 reads YYDKDF (reference sequence). Unmatched junction bases numbered 7, after V lost 8 bases and J lost 6 bases. This CDR3 is built from 13 residues. The CDR3 loop is CATSAGGPGEQYF. The CDR3 bases are TGTGCCACCTCAGCGGGAGGGCCGGGCGAGCAGTACTTC. Using reference TRBV15 and TRBJ2-7 for the parts outside the CDR3, the full variable domain is DAMVIQNPRYQVTQFGKPVTLSCSQTLNHNVMYWYQQKSSQAPKLLFHYYDKDFNNEADTPDNFQSRRPNTSFCFLDIRSPGLGDTAMYLCATSAGGPGEQYFGPGTRLTVT.

The chain combines TRBV7-9 with TRBJ2-1, with 13 bases aligning to TRBD2. The V gene end was trimmed by 4 bases and the J gene end by 7 bases; junction bases not matched to a gene: 16. The germline V gene has CDR1 SEHNR and CDR2 FQNEAQ (reference sequence). There are 19 residues in the CDR3. The CDR3 DNA reads as TGTGCCAGCAGCTGGGGACTAGCGGGATTACCGGAGGGGGATAATGAGCAGTTCTTC. Translated: CASSWGLAGLPEGDNEQFF.

This rearrangement joins TRBV19 to TRBJ1-2, with 7 bases that match TRBD1. The V gene's germline CDR1 is LNHDA and CDR2 SQIVND (reference sequence). The CDR3 is 13 amino acids. V lost 8 bases and J lost 4; bases outside the gene matches: 7. This CDR3 is CASRDSILYGYTF. Here the CDR3 DNA reads TGTGCCAGTCGGGACAGCATCCTCTATGGCTACACCTTC.

The CDR3: CASSQRTSGRAGTDTQYF. The DNA of the CDR3 is TGTGCCAGCAGCCAGAGAACTAGCGGGAGGGCCGGCACAGATACGCAGTATTTT. The chain recombines TRBV28 with TRBJ2-3, with 13 bases fitting TRBD2. The CDR3 contains 18 residues. Germline V gene sequence: CDR1 MDHEN, CDR2 SYDVKM. The J segment lost 1 base and the V segment lost 6 bases, leaving 10 bases of the junction unmatched.

Details on this clone: Other DNA sequences in the same sample also yield this CDR3. The J gene is TRBJ1-1, the V gene TRBV6-1; TRBD1 matches at 7 bases. J was trimmed by 1 base and V by 7 bases; bases with no gene match: 9. Germline assignment: CDR1 MNHNS and CDR2 SASEGT. The CDR3 sequence is 15 residues long. The CDR3, as DNA: TGTGCCAGCACGCCGACAGGGATCGGGAACACTGAAGCTTTCTTT. Protein sequence: CASTPTGIGNTEAFF.

The rearrangement uses TRBV10-3 and TRBJ1-5; possibly TRBD1 for D (5 bases). Germline-derived CDR1 and CDR2 are ENHRY and SYGVKD. The CDR3 contains 12 residues. The V gene lost 2 bases and the J gene lost 11 bases, with 10 bases spanning the gap. This chain's CDR3 is CAISERGAAQHF. CDR3 DNA sequence: TGTGCCATCAGTGAGAGGGGTGCGGCCCAGCATTTT.

The rearrangement links TRBV5-1 to TRBJ2-2, with 9 bases identical to TRBD1. This CDR3 region has 19 residues. Germline V gene sequence: CDR1 SGHRS, CDR2 YFSETQ. V lost 0 bases to trimming and J lost 1 base; unmatched junction nucleotides: 10. The CDR3 region has the DNA TGCGCCAGCAGCTTGGGAATACTAACAGGGGGCTGGAACACCGGGGAGCTGTTTTTT. Translation gives CASSLGILTGGWNTGELFF.

CDR3 in DNA: TGTGCCAGCAGCTCCTTCTACGAGCAGTACTTC. Protein: CASSSFYEQYF. The genes are TRBV7-9 and TRBJ2-7; D gene ambiguous. The germline V gene encodes CDR1 SEHNR and CDR2 FQNEAQ (reference sequence). The CDR3 has 11 amino acids. V was pared by 4 bases and J by 3 bases, with 4 bases between.

The chain carries TRBV5-1 and TRBJ2-1, with D possibly matching TRBD2 (6 bases). This CDR3 region has 13 residues. In germline, CDR1 is SGHRS, CDR2 YFSETQ. V was pared by 0 bases and J by 9 bases, with 10 bases between. CDR3 residues: CASSLVLEGEQFF. DNA of the CDR3: TGCGCCAGCAGCTTGGTGCTGGAGGGTGAGCAGTTCTTC.

J is TRBJ2-1 and V is TRBV4-1; TRBD2 matches at 10 bases. Germline V lookup: CDR1 MGHRA, CDR2 YSYEKL. V was pared by 4 bases and J by 6 bases, with 12 bases of the junction left unmatched. The CDR3 runs to 17 residues. CDR3 loop: CASSPGPSGSSLNEQFF. The DNA for the CDR3 is TGCGCCAGCAGCCCCGGACCTAGCGGGAGTTCGCTCAATGAGCAGTTCTTC.

The V gene is TRBV14, the J gene TRBJ1-2; 9 nucleotides agree with TRBD1. The CDR3 is made up of 14 amino acids. V lost 4 bases and J lost 4; bases outside the gene matches: 4. In germline, CDR1 is SGHDN, CDR2 FVKESK. The CDR3 sequence is CASSRDRASYGYTF. CDR3 nucleotide sequence: TGTGCCAGCAGCCGGGACAGGGCCAGCTATGGCTACACCTTC.

The chain is built from TRBV7-9 and TRBJ2-7; D unclear. CDR3 length: 13 residues. V lost 4 bases to trimming and J lost 0 bases, with 7 bases between them. Per the germline V gene, CDR1 is SEHNR and CDR2 is FQNEAQ (reference sequence). The CDR3 coding sequence is TGTGCCAGCAGCTCCGGGTCCTCCTACGAGCAGTACTTC. This translates into CASSSGSSYEQYF.

The CDR3, as DNA: TGTGCCACCGCGTCGGGACTAGCGGACAATGAGCAGTTCTTC. It is translated as CATASGLADNEQFF. This chain uses TRBV15 with TRBJ2-1, with 11 positions matching TRBD2. The CDR3 extends over 14 amino acids. The germline V gene encodes CDR1 LNHNV and CDR2 YYDKDF (reference sequence). With 8 bases clipped from V and 5 bases from J, the junction kept 5 bases outside the gene matches.

To note about this clone: Germline is not matched at one junction end, which may reflect a read error. This chain uses TRBV5-1 with TRBJ2-5, with 8 nucleotides matching TRBD1. Germline loops: CDR1 SGHRS, CDR2 YFSETQ. The CDR3 has 14 amino acids. CDR3 residues: CASSLAGGQENQYF. CDR3 nucleotide sequence: TGCGCCAGCAGCTTGGCAGGGGGCCAAGAGAACCAGTACTTC.

The genes are TRBV7-2 and TRBJ2-3; D unresolved. The V gene lost 6 bases and the J gene lost 5 bases, with 12 bases spanning the gap. CDR1 is SGHTA and CDR2 is FQGNSA in the germline V gene. The CDR3 sequence is 13 residues long. The CDR3 region has the DNA TGTGCCAGCAGTAGGAACAGTGGAGATACGCAGTATTTT. Translating gives CASSRNSGDTQYF.

The chain joins TRBV6-1 to TRBJ2-1; 7 nucleotides match TRBD2. J lost 7 bases, V lost 8 bases, and 5 bases had no gene match. CDR1 is MNHNS, CDR2 SASEGT, per germline. CDR3 length: 12 residues. CDR3 loop: CASGGGRNEQFF. CDR3 bases: TGTGCCAGCGGCGGGGGAAGGAATGAGCAGTTCTTC.

V and J are TRBV7-3 and TRBJ1-3; tentatively, D is TRBD1 (5 bases). The germline gives CDR1 SGHTA, CDR2 FQGTGA. The CDR3 is 13 amino acids. The V end was cut by 4 bases, the J end by 3 bases, with 7 bases between. CDR3: CASSSTDGNTIYF. The CDR3 DNA sequence: TGTGCCAGCAGCTCGACAGATGGAAACACCATATATTTT.

This chain uses TRBV6-1 with TRBJ1-4, with D perhaps matching TRBD1 (5 bases). The CDR3 is 15 residues long. V was clipped by 6 bases and J by 6 bases, with 17 bases between them. Germline lookup yields CDR1 MNHNS and CDR2 SASEGT. The CDR3 DNA sequence: TGTGCCAGCAGGCGGGACGGGCAGAGATATGAAAAACTGTTTTTT. Protein: CASRRDGQRYEKLFF.

This chain links TRBV29-1 with TRBJ2-5, with D perhaps TRBD2 (5 bases). Between the trimmed V and J ends, which lost 4 bases and 5 bases, there was a span of 11 bases. Germline assignment: CDR1 SQVTM and CDR2 ANQGSEA. The CDR3 consists of 12 residues. The CDR3 DNA sequence: TGCAGCGTTGGCAGGAGGAGGGAGACCCAGTACTTC. This codes for CSVGRRRETQYF.

This rearrangement joins TRBV28 to TRBJ2-7, with TRBD1 identical over 10 bases. Trimming at V came to 3 bases and at J to 4 bases, leaving 3 bases not matched to a gene. Germline V gene sequence: CDR1 MDHEN, CDR2 SYDVKM. The CDR3 contains 14 residues. The CDR3 sequence is CASSLDRGGYEQYF. The CDR3 coding sequence is TGTGCCAGCAGTTTGGACAGGGGGGGTTACGAGCAGTACTTC. Full variable domain (missing parts from reference TRBV28 and TRBJ2-7): DVKVTQSSRYLVKRTGEKVFLECVQDMDHENMFWYRQDPGLGLRLIYFSYDVKMKEKGDIPEGYSVSREKKERFSLILESASTNQTSMYLCASSLDRGGYEQYFGPGTRLTVT.